This T cell receptor beta chain emerged from a study of Graves' ophthalmopathy and Graves' hyperthyroidism (dated by TCRdb to 2017 to 2018). Broadly, across the study: Peripheral blood was collected at initial diagnosis, prior to any treatment. The study used signatures of the TCR beta repertoire to tell Graves' ophthalmopathy apart from Graves' hyperthyroidism and to predict which patients would progress to ophthalmopathy. In total, 135 blood samples were TCR-sequenced: 43 ophthalmopathy, roughly 77 hyperthyroidism and about 17 hyperthyroidism-to-ophthalmopathy patients. A discovery set of 95 to 100 patients (around 44 ophthalmopathy, 55 to 60 stable hyperthyroidism) was enrolled to explore V-J signatures distinguishing ophthalmopathy from hyperthyroidism. The independent validation cohort included about 20 hyperthyroidism patients plus 17 patients who later progressed from hyperthyroidism to ophthalmopathy. In over 5 hyperthyroidism patients, the T-cell repertoire of thyroid tissue was compared with the T-cell repertoire of blood. Following sample collection, hyperthyroidism patients were given methimazole at a starting dose of 30 mg daily, and ophthalmopathy patients were given high-dose intravenous methylprednisolone. The approximately 90 discovery patients were divided at random into training and test sets in a 7:3 ratio. Study-wide conclusions, independent of this receptor: In validation, the model predicted ophthalmopathy progression with more than 70% sensitivity and about 73% specificity; more than ten predicted patients were CT-confirmed with GO in a median of approximately six months. Sample size was not predetermined statistically, and investigators were not blinded to group allocation. In cross-validation, the 13-signature model distinguished ophthalmopathy from stable hyperthyroidism with more than 85% sensitivity and about 81% specificity, while in the test set the corresponding values were roughly 80% and 75%. Among expanded thyroid clonotypes with frequency above 0.001, most also showed up in blood, which suggests that blood repertoires may reflect the thyroid immune response.

The germline V gene gives CDR1 as MNHNS and CDR2 as SASEGT. Relative to germline, V is 6 bases shorter and J is 3 bases shorter, with 14 bases between their ends. Reading from cysteine to phenylalanine, the CDR3 counts 14 amino acids. Kept here is only the CDR3 DNA, which spans 42 bases and is read in frame from base 1. For repertoire sequencing, TCR beta CDR3 regions were amplified from RNA transcripts. A first-round RT-PCR used HTBI primers with the Qiagen OneStep RT-PCR kit, followed by a second-round multiplex PCR, size selection and purification. Sequencing of the libraries was carried out on an Illumina HiSeq2000 in paired-end mode with 100 bp reads. On the study's bioinformatics: SOAPnuke was used to process the reads, removing any read that contained adapters or uncalled bases, had a mean Phred below 15, or lacked an exact match to the constant primer or identifier. COPE v1.2.5 was used to merge high-quality paired reads. Each unique nucleotide sequence was treated as a clonotype, and MiTCR v1.1 was used to align the clonotypes to the IMGT TRB V, D and J references. Only V-J combinations with frequency above 0.0001 were analysed, covering 99% to 99.2% of repertoires. A TCR clonal expansion and chaos score per V-J combination was defined as the ratio of F50 clonal expansion to chaos observed in the TCRdist matrix. Welch's t-statistics and random forest were used to narrow the features down to roughly twelve V-J combinations, which were then fed into a naive Bayes classifier. The similarity between thyroid and blood repertoires was quantified using the Morisita-Horn index. TCRdb reran the public reads through fastp at Q25 and MiXCR, keeping productive beta chains. Every entry covers one CDR3 protein and lists the most common genes and DNA from its rows. TCRdb's processing, not the authors' own work, is the source of the V and J calls. The sample table shows a few hundred thousand distinct CDR3 sequences, and 15% are seen once. The ten most abundant clones make up 5.5% to 8% of the sample.

Hyperthyroidism was considered stable if no progression to ophthalmopathy occurred within 18 months of follow-up. Hyperthyroidism patients were newly diagnosed, were aged 18 to 65 years, and had a disease duration under 2 months. Patients were excluded if they had other autoimmune diseases, uncontrolled infections, pregnancy or lactation. Diagnosis was based on clinical symptoms, serum thyroxine, TRAb, thyroid ultrasound and orbital computed tomography. PBMCs were isolated from 7.5 to 10 ml of fresh peripheral blood by Ficoll-Paque density gradient centrifugation. Total RNA was extracted with Trizol reagent and quality-checked on an Agilent 2100 Bioanalyzer. Comments on this clonotype: Its antigen is not yet known. Base quality data are lacking; no much larger clone is found one base away.

The TCR originated in a woman between 18 and 30 years old with stable Graves' hyperthyroidism. Donor details come from another sample of the same person, matched by shared clones. The sample consisted of peripheral blood. This sequence uses TRBV6-1 and TRBJ1-2; D gene: possibly TRBD1, on 5 matching bases. Read as DNA, the sequence is TGTGCCAGCAGGTCTCCGGGACGGTACTATGGCTACACCTTC. Translated, it reads CASRSPGRYYGYTF.